This entry features one T cell receptor beta chain sequence. The data were taken from a study of blood T cell repertoires in COVID-19. Study context: Nucleic acid was either cDNA or gDNA, and it came from T cells, B-cell-depleted T cells, or PBMCs.

Authors' processing steps: Reference gene primer amplification in the assay estimated nucleated cell counts. Clones were read by immunoSEQ multiplex PCR, and TCRdb kept only the in-frame ones, dropping some. V and J calls and clone size are as listed in that table; D and trimming were resolved from the DNA. The sample includes 150,000 or so clones, just over 85% of them seen just once. The sequencing sample was made of peripheral blood. This receptor was taken from a woman aged 55-70 years with acute or convalescent COVID-19.

CDR3 amino acids: CASSESWTGGLSGYTF. The CDR3 region has the DNA TGTGCCAGCAGTGAATCTTGGACAGGGGGTCTATCTGGCTACACCTTC. The genes are TRBV25-1 and TRBJ1-2; 10 bases map to TRBD1. Germline V gene sequence: CDR1 MGHDK, CDR2 SYGVNS. The length of the CDR3 is 16 residues. After removal of 1 base from V and 7 bases from J, the junction contained 9 bases not matched to a gene.